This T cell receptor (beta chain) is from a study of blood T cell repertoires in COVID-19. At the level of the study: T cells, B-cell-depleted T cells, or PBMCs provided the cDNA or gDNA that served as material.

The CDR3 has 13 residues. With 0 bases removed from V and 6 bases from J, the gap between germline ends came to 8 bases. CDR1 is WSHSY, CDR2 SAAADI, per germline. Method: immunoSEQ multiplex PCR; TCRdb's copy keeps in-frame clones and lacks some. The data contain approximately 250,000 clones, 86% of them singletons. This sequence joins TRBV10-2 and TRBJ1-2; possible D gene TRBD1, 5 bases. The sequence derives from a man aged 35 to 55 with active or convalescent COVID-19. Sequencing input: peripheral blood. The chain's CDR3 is CASSESIGDGYTF. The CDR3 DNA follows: TGCGCCAGCAGTGAGTCGATAGGGGATGGCTACACCTTC.